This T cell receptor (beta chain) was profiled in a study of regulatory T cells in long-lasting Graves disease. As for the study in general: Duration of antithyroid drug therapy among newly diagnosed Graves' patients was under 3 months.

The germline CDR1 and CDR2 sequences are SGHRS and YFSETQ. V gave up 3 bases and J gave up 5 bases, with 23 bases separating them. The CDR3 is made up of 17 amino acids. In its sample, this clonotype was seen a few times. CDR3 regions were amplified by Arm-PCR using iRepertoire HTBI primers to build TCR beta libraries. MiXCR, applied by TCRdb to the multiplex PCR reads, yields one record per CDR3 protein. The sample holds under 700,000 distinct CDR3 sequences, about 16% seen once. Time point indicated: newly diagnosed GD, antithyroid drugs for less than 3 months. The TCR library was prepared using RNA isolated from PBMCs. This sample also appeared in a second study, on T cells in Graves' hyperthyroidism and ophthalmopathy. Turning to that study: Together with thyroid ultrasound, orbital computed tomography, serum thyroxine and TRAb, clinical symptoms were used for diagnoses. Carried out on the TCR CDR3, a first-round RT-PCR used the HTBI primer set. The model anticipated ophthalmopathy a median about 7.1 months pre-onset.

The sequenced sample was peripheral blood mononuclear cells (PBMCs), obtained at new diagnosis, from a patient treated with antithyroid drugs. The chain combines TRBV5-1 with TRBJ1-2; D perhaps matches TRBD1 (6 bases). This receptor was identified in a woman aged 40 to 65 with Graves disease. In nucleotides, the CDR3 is TGCGCCAGCAGCTCCGCGGGGGGGCACCCTTCTTTTTATGGCTACACCTTC. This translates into CASSSAGGHPSFYGYTF. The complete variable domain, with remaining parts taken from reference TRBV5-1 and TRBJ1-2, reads KAGVTQTPRYLIKTRGQQVTLSCSPISGHRSVSWYQQTPGQGLQFLFEYFSETQRNKGNFPGRFSGRQFSNSRSEMNVSTLELGDSALYLCASSSAGGHPSFYGYTFGSGTRLTVV.